The 28 T cell receptor beta chains presented below share a single source sample, sequenced in a study of CD8+ T cells in alopecia areata. Treatment defined: oral pan-JAK inhibitor, 5-10 mg twice daily. As the sequencing template, cDNA was produced by extracting RNA and reverse transcribing it. Sequencing used immunoSEQ multiplex PCR; TCRdb keeps in-frame clones, though not all of them. The table shows 270,000 or so clones, with roughly 50% occurring only once. The sequenced sample was CD4+ T cells sorted from blood, obtained at week 24, from a patient treated with tofacitinib. Every receptor here comes from a human donor with alopecia areata.

There are a few counts of this clone. CDR3 sequence reads: CASRVQETQYF. The CDR3 nucleotides read TGTGCCAGCAGAGTCCAAGAGACCCAGTACTTC. The chain links TRBV25-1 to TRBJ2-5, with no clear D. V lost 6 bases to trimming and J lost 1 base, with 3 bases between them. Germline values: CDR1 MGHDK, CDR2 SYGVNS. This CDR3 contains 11 residues.

V gene TRBV5-6 combines with J gene TRBJ2-1; D may correspond to TRBD1 or TRBD2 (5 bases each). The CDR3 has 15 residues. Germline V CDR1 and CDR2: SGHDT, YYEEEE. V shed 0 bases and J shed 8 bases, with 15 bases lying between them. The CDR3 DNA sequence: TGTGCCAGCAGCTTGGCGGGGCCAATAGAGGATGAGCAGTTCTTC. Translated: CASSLAGPIEDEQFF.

The chain links TRBV29-1 to TRBJ1-5; TRBD1 is a possible D gene (6 bases). CDR3 length: 14 residues. CDR1 is SQVTM and CDR2 is ANQGSEA in the germline V gene. The ends were cut back, 6 bases at V and 5 bases at J, with 17 bases in the middle. This CDR3 is CSVGGGYGDQPQHF. The CDR3 nucleotides are TGCAGCGTCGGAGGGGGATATGGAGATCAGCCCCAGCATTTT.

The chain links TRBV5-1 to TRBJ2-7, with 10 positions matching TRBD1. The CDR3 has 15 amino acids. The trim removed 2 bases at V and 5 bases at J, leaving 7 bases unmatched. Germline V gene lookup returns CDR1 SGHRS and CDR2 YFSETQ. Here the CDR3 DNA reads TGCGCCAGCAGCTTCGGACAGGGGGGGCCTCACGAGCAGTACTTC. The encoded protein is CASSFGQGGPHEQYF.

The count of this clone is one. The chain uses TRBV9 and TRBJ2-1; 7 bases fit TRBD1. Trimming removed 0 bases from V and 6 bases from J; junction bases left unmatched: 9. CDR3 size: 16 residues. Germline CDR1 SGDLS, CDR2 YYNGEE. Here the CDR3 reads CASSVDDRAYGNEQFF. Here the CDR3 DNA reads TGTGCCAGCAGCGTAGATGACAGGGCTTATGGCAATGAGCAGTTCTTC.

The chain joins TRBV5-6 to TRBJ1-2, with D hard to call. Trimming removed 0 bases from V and 5 bases from J, with 8 bases in between. Germline CDR1 SGHDT, CDR2 YYEEEE. The CDR3 is 13 residues long. For the CDR3, the DNA is TGTGCCAGCAGCTTGGGTACCGGGTATGGCTACACCTTC. Its translation: CASSLGTGYGYTF.

The V and J genes are TRBV4-3 and TRBJ2-2; D not resolved. Germline CDR1 is LGHNA and CDR2 is YSLEER. The CDR3 extends over 13 amino acids. V gave up 0 bases and J gave up 7 bases, with 6 bases separating them. For the CDR3, the DNA is TGCGCCAGCAGCCAAGAGTTAAACGGGGAGCTGTTTTTT. Translating gives CASSQELNGELFF.

The V gene is TRBV15, the J gene TRBJ2-5; a possible D gene is TRBD2 (7 bases). The CDR3 contains 13 residues. Trimming took off 6 bases at V and 6 bases at J, with 14 bases between the two ends. Germline V gene sequence: CDR1 LNHNV, CDR2 YYDKDF (reference sequence). Here the CDR3 reads CATRGGLRKTQYF. The CDR3 DNA is TGTGCCACCAGGGGGGGGCTGAGAAAGACCCAGTACTTC.

Turning to this clone: Additional DNA sequences in this sample encode the identical CDR3. The V gene is TRBV29-1, the J gene TRBJ1-1; D possibly corresponds to TRBD1 (5 bases). CDR3 length: 13 residues. The germline gives CDR1 SQVTM, CDR2 ANQGSEA. Trimming stripped 4 bases from V and 0 bases from J, with 9 bases between. The CDR3 nucleotides read TGCAGCGTTGGGGGACCGCTGAACACTGAAGCTTTCTTT. Its protein is CSVGGPLNTEAFF.

The chain carries TRBV6-5 and TRBJ1-2; D is perhaps TRBD1 (6 bases). Trimming removed 6 bases from V and 2 bases from J, with 10 bases in between. CDR1 and CDR2 from the germline V gene are MNHEY and SVGAGI. This CDR3 spans 13 amino acids. For the CDR3, the DNA is TGTGCCAGCAGGCCCACAGGGAACTATGGCTACACCTTC. It is translated as CASRPTGNYGYTF.

The chain combines TRBV27 with TRBJ2-5; maybe TRBD1 (6 bases). CDR3 length equals 14 residues. CDR1 is MNHEY, CDR2 SMNVEV, per germline (reference sequence). With 8 bases removed from V and 5 bases from J, the gap between germline ends came to 18 bases. CDR3 sequence reads: CASRPQGTWETQYF. DNA of the CDR3: TGTGCCAGCCGGCCACAGGGAACGTGGGAGACCCAGTACTTC.

This clone has only a few counts. CDR3 residues: CASSQDFEVGELFF. In nucleotides, the CDR3 is TGCGCCAGCAGCCAAGATTTCGAGGTTGGGGAGCTGTTTTTT. This rearrangement joins TRBV4-3 to TRBJ2-2; unclear D gene. V shed 0 bases and J shed 8 bases, with 10 bases lying between them. From germline, CDR1 is LGHNA and CDR2 YSLEER. This CDR3 is 14 amino acids long.

V is TRBV6-5 and J is TRBJ2-5, with a weak D call TRBD2 (5 bases). The V end was cut by 7 bases, the J end by 5 bases, with 8 bases between. The CDR3 is made up of 11 amino acids. Germline-derived CDR1 and CDR2 are MNHEY and SVGAGI. CDR3 DNA: TGTGCCAGCAAACGGGATGAGACCCAGTACTTC. Encoded protein: CASKRDETQYF.

This clone turned up a few times. The gene calls are TRBV27 and TRBJ2-7; the match to TRBD1 covers 9 bases. Germline-derived CDR1 and CDR2 are MNHEY and SMNVEV (reference sequence). The CDR3 length is 16 residues. V gave up 5 bases and J gave up 5 bases; unmatched junction bases: 13. CDR3 sequence: CASSRTPRDRVDEQYF. Here the CDR3 DNA reads TGTGCCAGCAGTCGTACTCCTAGGGACAGGGTCGACGAGCAGTACTTC.

The CDR3 DNA is TGTGCCAGCAGCCGAGACAGATTTAATGAAAAACTGTTTTTT. Protein sequence: CASSRDRFNEKLFF. This chain joins TRBV7-2 and TRBJ1-4, with D tentatively TRBD1 (5 bases). The V gene lost 5 bases and the J gene lost 4 bases, with 11 bases spanning the gap. The CDR3 sequence is 14 residues long. The V gene's germline CDR1 is SGHTA and CDR2 FQGNSA.

This clone was picked up a small number of times. The genes are TRBV27 and TRBJ1-4, with TRBD1 matching over 12 bases. The V segment lost 4 bases and the J segment 9 bases; nucleotides outside the gene matches: 6. Germline-derived CDR1 and CDR2 are MNHEY and SMNVEV (reference sequence). The CDR3 consists of 15 residues. The CDR3 region has the DNA TGTGCCAGCAGTTCTGGGACAGGGGGCGGAAAAAAACTGTTTTTT. Its translation is CASSSGTGGGKKLFF.

The chain is built from TRBV2 and TRBJ1-5; no firm D call. Trimming stripped 2 bases from V and 5 bases from J, with 10 bases between. The CDR3 totals 14 residues. CDR1 is SNHLY and CDR2 is FYNNEI in the germline V gene. The CDR3 reads CASSENSLDQPQHF. The CDR3 nucleotides read TGTGCCAGCAGTGAAAACAGTCTCGATCAGCCCCAGCATTTT. The full variable domain, its missing parts supplied by reference TRBV2 and TRBJ1-5, is EPEVTQTPSHQVTQMGQEVILRCVPISNHLYFYWYRQILGQKVEFLVSFYNNEISEKSEIFDDQFSVERPDGSNFTLKIRSTKLEDSAMYFCASSENSLDQPQHFGDGTRLSIL.

V is TRBV10-3 and J is TRBJ2-5; D may match TRBD1 or TRBD2 (5 bases each). CDR1 is ENHRY and CDR2 is SYGVKD in the germline V gene. The CDR3 loop spans 14 amino acids. Trimming stripped 4 bases from V and 5 bases from J, with 14 bases between. The CDR3 coding sequence is TGTGCCATCAGTGCTACGGGAAGGGACGAGACCCAGTACTTC. It yields the protein CAISATGRDETQYF.

The rearrangement links TRBV29-1 to TRBJ2-5, with no clear D. The germline gives CDR1 SQVTM, CDR2 ANQGSEA. V was clipped by 5 bases and J by 9 bases, with 13 bases between them. The CDR3 is 11 residues long. The CDR3 loop is CSVSDRGPQYF. For the CDR3, the DNA is TGCAGCGTTTCTGATCGAGGTCCCCAGTACTTC.

This rearrangement joins TRBV18 to TRBJ2-3; 9 nucleotides agree with TRBD1. Trimming cost V 5 bases and J 4 bases; bases outside gene matches: 10. Germline CDR1 reads KGHSH; CDR2 reads LQKENI. This CDR3 comprises 16 residues. This chain's CDR3 is CASSSGQGASADTQYF. The CDR3, as DNA: TGTGCCAGCTCATCGGGACAGGGAGCCTCGGCAGATACGCAGTATTTT.

The rearrangement joins TRBV29-1 to TRBJ1-4, with 12 bases that match TRBD1. Per germline, CDR1 SQVTM and CDR2 ANQGSEA. J lost 9 bases, V lost 7 bases, and 6 bases had no gene match. The CDR3 covers 13 residues. CDR3 protein: CSARDRGPQKLFF. The CDR3 DNA sequence: TGCAGCGCCCGGGACAGGGGGCCGCAAAAACTGTTTTTT.

This clone was observed a single time. The genes are TRBV30 and TRBJ2-7; TRBD1 or TRBD2 may be the D gene (5 bases each). Germline V CDR1 and CDR2: GTSNPN, SVGIG (reference sequence). Trimming took 5 bases from V and 5 from J, leaving 13 bases between them. The CDR3 length is 12 residues. The CDR3 here is CAWGTYYNEQYF. Written as DNA, the CDR3 is TGTGCCTGGGGGACCTACTACAACGAGCAGTACTTC.

This rearrangement joins TRBV2 to TRBJ2-3; 9 bases agree with TRBD2. The CDR3 sequence is 15 residues long. V was clipped by 6 bases and J by 5 bases; unmatched bases: 9. Looked up from germline, CDR1 is SNHLY and CDR2 is FYNNEI. CDR3 sequence (DNA): TGTGCCAGCAGGGTGGGACTAGCAGGTGTAGATACGCAGTATTTT. Amino acids: CASRVGLAGVDTQYF.

The rearrangement joins TRBV28 to TRBJ2-4; unclear D gene. This CDR3 region has 18 residues. Deletions cut 3 bases from V and 0 bases from J, with 18 bases between. Germline V gene lookup returns CDR1 MDHEN and CDR2 SYDVKM. The CDR3 sequence: CASSFRQVAFIAKNIQYF. As DNA, the CDR3 is TGTGCCAGCAGTTTTAGGCAGGTGGCGTTTATAGCCAAAAACATTCAGTACTTC. Supplemented by reference TRBV28 and TRBJ2-4, the full variable domain reads DVKVTQSSRYLVKRTGEKVFLECVQDMDHENMFWYRQDPGLGLRLIYFSYDVKMKEKGDIPEGYSVSREKKERFSLILESASTNQTSMYLCASSFRQVAFIAKNIQYFGAGTRLSVL.

This clone was seen only once. The chain recombines TRBV30 with TRBJ2-3; D not certain. Germline V CDR1 and CDR2: GTSNPN, SVGIG (reference sequence). The CDR3 contains 13 residues. V lost 3 bases to trimming and J lost 1 base, with 8 bases between them. CDR3 DNA sequence: TGTGCCTGGAGGCAAGGAGGCACAGATACGCAGTATTTT. This codes for CAWRQGGTDTQYF.

The chain couples TRBV4-1 to TRBJ2-3; the D gene is possibly TRBD2 (5 bases). This CDR3 comprises 15 residues. V was trimmed by 5 bases and J by 2 bases, leaving 14 bases between them. The V gene's germline CDR1 is MGHRA and CDR2 YSYEKL. Here the CDR3 reads CASSNGELYTDTQYF. In DNA, the CDR3 is TGCGCCAGCAGCAACGGGGAACTTTACACAGATACGCAGTATTTT.

A word on this clone: Other nucleotide sequences in the sample specify the same CDR3. The rearrangement links TRBV15 to TRBJ2-7; D remains unclear. The germline V gene encodes CDR1 LNHNV and CDR2 YYDKDF (reference sequence). The ends were cut back, 0 bases at V and 3 bases at J, with 6 bases in the middle. This CDR3 is built from 13 residues. CDR3 nucleotide sequence: TGTGCCACCAGCAGAGACCCAGGCTACGAGCAGTACTTC. Its protein is CATSRDPGYEQYF.

The rearrangement uses TRBV30 and TRBJ2-3, with D uncertain. The CDR3 contains 14 residues. Trimming shortened V by 3 bases and J by 9 bases, and 19 bases separated the two germline ends. The germline V gene encodes CDR1 GTSNPN and CDR2 SVGIG (reference sequence). In DNA, the CDR3 is TGTGCCTGGAGCTTGGGCAGTGTCTTGGGGACGCAGTATTTT. It yields the protein CAWSLGSVLGTQYF.